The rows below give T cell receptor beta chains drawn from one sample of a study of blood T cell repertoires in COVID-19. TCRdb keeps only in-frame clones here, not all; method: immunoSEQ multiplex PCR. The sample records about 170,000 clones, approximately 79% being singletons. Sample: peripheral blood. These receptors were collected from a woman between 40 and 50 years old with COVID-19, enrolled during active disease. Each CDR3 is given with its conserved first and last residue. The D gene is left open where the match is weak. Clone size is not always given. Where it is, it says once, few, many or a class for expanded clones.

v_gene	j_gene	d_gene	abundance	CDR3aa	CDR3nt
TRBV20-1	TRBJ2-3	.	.	CSASGLAKSDTQYF	TGCAGTGCTAGTGGCCTAGCGAAGTCCGATACGCAGTATTTT
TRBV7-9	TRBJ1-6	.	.	CASSSHGQRNSPLHF	TGTGCCAGCAGCTCACACGGACAGAGGAATTCACCCCTCCACTTT
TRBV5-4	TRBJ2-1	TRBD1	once	CASSLGYRGIQNEQFF	TGTGCCAGCAGCTTGGGGTACAGGGGGATTCAGAATGAGCAGTTCTTC
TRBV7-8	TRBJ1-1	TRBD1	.	CASSPREGQMNTEAFF	TGTGCCAGCAGCCCACGGGAGGGACAGATGAACACTGAAGCTTTCTTT
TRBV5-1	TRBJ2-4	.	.	CASRGANWGQGTIQYF	TGCGCCAGCAGAGGGGCGAACTGGGGTCAGGGAACCATTCAGTACTTC
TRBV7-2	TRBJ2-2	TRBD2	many	CASSSGNLPGLGTGELFF	TGTGCCAGCAGCTCAGGGAATTTACCGGGACTAGGCACCGGGGAGCTGTTTTTT
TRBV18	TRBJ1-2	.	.	CASSPGENYGYTF	TGTGCCAGCTCACCAGGGGAGAACTATGGCTACACCTTC
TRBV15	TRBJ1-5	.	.	CATSRRLNAGNQPQHF	TGTGCCACCAGCAGAAGACTCAATGCCGGCAATCAGCCCCAGCATTTT
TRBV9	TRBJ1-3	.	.	CASSVRRGLSGNTIYF	TGTGCCAGCAGCGTAAGACGAGGTCTCTCTGGAAACACCATATATTTT
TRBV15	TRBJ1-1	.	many	CATSREGAETEAFF	TGTGCCACCAGCAGAGAAGGCGCGGAAACTGAAGCTTTCTTT
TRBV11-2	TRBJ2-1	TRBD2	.	CASSLALAGVNEQFF	TGTGCCAGCAGCTTAGCTCTAGCGGGAGTCAATGAGCAGTTCTTC
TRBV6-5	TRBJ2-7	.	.	CASSLRYEQYF	TGTGCCAGCAGTTTGAGGTACGAGCAGTACTTC
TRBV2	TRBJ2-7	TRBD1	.	CASTRRGRGLSNYEQYF	TGTGCCAGCACCCGACGGGGCAGGGGGCTGTCGAACTACGAGCAGTACTTC
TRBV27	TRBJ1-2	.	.	CASSFPGYYGYTF	TGTGCCAGCAGTTTTCCAGGGTACTATGGCTACACCTTC
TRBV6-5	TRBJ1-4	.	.	CASRREFAGNEKLFF	TGTGCCAGCAGGAGGGAGTTTGCTGGGAATGAAAAACTGTTTTTT
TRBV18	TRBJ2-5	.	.	CASSPRGQQETQYF	TGTGCCAGCTCACCACGAGGACAGCAAGAGACCCAGTACTTC
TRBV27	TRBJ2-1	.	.	CASSQGRGPYNEQFF	TGTGCCAGCAGTCAGGGGCGGGGGCCCTACAATGAGCAGTTCTTC
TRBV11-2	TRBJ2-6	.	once	CASRNGDSLSGANVLTF	TGTGCCAGCAGGAACGGTGACAGCCTCTCTGGGGCCAACGTCCTGACTTTC
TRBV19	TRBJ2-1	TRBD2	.	CASSPRGALYNEQFF	TGTGCCAGTAGTCCGCGGGGGGCCCTCTACAATGAGCAGTTCTTC
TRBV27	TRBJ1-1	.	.	CASSPMIGQPEAFF	TGTGCCAGCAGTCCCATGATCGGACAACCTGAAGCTTTCTTT
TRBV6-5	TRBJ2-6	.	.	CASSGSAGANVLTF	TGTGCCAGCTCGGGGTCAGCTGGGGCCAACGTCCTGACTTTC
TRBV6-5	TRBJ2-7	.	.	CASSYAYSVEQYF	TGTGCCAGCAGTTACGCCTATAGCGTCGAGCAGTACTTC
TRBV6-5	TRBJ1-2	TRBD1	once	CASSYAGQGGYGYTF	TGTGCCAGCAGTTACGCGGGACAGGGAGGCTATGGCTACACCTTC
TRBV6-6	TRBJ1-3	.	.	CASSYSSTGGNTIYF	TGTGCCAGCAGTTACTCTTCGACAGGCGGAAACACCATATATTTT
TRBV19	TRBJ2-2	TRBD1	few	CASSTDRAAGELFF	TGTGCCAGTAGTACCGACAGGGCGGCCGGGGAGCTGTTTTTT
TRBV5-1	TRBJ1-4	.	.	CASSFSGNREKLFF	TGCGCCAGCAGCTTTTCCGGGAACCGGGAAAAACTGTTTTTT
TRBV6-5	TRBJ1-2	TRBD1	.	CASSTSSGQLYGYTF	TGTGCCAGCAGTACTTCCTCGGGACAGCTCTATGGCTACACCTTC
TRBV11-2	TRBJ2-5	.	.	CASSSTPVVRTQYF	TGTGCCAGCAGCTCCACCCCGGTCGTTCGGACCCAGTACTTC
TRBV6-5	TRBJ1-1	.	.	CASSYGASNTEAFF	TGTGCCAGCAGTTACGGGGCATCGAACACTGAAGCTTTCTTT
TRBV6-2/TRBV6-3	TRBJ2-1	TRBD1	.	CATGPGQGRNEQFF	TGTGCCACCGGCCCGGGACAGGGTCGGAATGAGCAGTTCTTC
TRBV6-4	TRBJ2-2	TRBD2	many	CASSDGGAGELFF	TGTGCCAGCAGTGACGGGGGGGCCGGGGAGCTGTTTTTT
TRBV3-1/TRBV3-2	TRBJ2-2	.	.	CASSQVHFSTGELFF	TGTGCCAGCAGCCAAGTGCATTTTAGCACCGGGGAGCTGTTTTTT
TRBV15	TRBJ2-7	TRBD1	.	CATSRDPGGRYEQYF	TGTGCCACCAGCAGAGACCCAGGGGGTCGCTACGAGCAGTACTTC
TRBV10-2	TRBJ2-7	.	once	CATRQREYEQYF	TGCGCCACTCGGCAGAGGGAATACGAGCAGTACTTC
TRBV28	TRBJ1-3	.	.	CASSFEGSQSGNTIYF	TGTGCCAGCAGTTTTGAGGGCAGCCAATCTGGAAACACCATATATTTT
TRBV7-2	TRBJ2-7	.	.	CASSPIGGAGSYEQYF	TGTGCCAGCAGCCCCATAGGAGGGGCCGGCTCCTACGAGCAGTACTTC
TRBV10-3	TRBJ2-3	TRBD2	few	CAINPTSGVQSTDTQYF	TGTGCCATCAACCCGACTAGCGGGGTACAAAGCACAGATACGCAGTATTTT
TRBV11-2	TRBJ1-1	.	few	CASRQVGPGFMNTEAFF	TGTGCCAGCAGGCAGGTGGGTCCAGGGTTCATGAACACTGAAGCTTTCTTT
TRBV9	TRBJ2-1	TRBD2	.	CASSALAGASLDSYNEQFF	TGTGCCAGCAGCGCCCTAGCGGGGGCGAGTTTGGACTCCTACAATGAGCAGTTCTTC
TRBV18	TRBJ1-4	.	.	CASSPQPRVKEKLFF	TGTGCCAGCTCACCACAGCCCCGCGTCAAAGAAAAACTGTTTTTT
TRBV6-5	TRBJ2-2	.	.	CASSSTGPPIGELFF	TGTGCCAGCAGCTCTACAGGGCCCCCAATCGGGGAGCTGTTTTTT
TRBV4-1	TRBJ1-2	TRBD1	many	CASSQTGMNYGYTF	TGCGCCAGCAGCCAGACAGGGATGAACTATGGCTACACCTTC
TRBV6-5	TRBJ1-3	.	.	CASTEHLNVGNTIYF	TGTGCCAGCACCGAACATCTTAACGTAGGAAACACCATATATTTT
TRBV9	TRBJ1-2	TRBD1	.	CASSVGQQTYGYTF	TGTGCCAGCAGCGTGGGACAGCAGACCTATGGCTACACCTTC
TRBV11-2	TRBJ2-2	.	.	CASSLISGTTGELFF	TGTGCCAGCAGCTTAATAAGTGGGACAACCGGGGAGCTGTTTTTT
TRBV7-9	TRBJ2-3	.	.	CASSLAEVAQKLYF	TGTGCCAGCAGCTTAGCGGAGGTGGCTCAAAAGCTGTATTTT